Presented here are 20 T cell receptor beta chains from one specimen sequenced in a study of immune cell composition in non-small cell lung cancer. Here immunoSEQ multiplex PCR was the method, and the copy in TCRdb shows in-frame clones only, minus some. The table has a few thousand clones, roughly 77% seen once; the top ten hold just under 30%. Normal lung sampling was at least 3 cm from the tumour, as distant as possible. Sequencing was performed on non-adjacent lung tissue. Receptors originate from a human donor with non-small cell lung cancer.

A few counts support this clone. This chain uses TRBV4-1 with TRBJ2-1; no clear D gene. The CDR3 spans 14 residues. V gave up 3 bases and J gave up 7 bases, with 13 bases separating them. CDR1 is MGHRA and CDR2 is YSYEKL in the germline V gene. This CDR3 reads CASSQEYVGNEQFF. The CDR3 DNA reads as TGCGCCAGCAGCCAGGAGTATGTTGGGAATGAGCAGTTCTTC.

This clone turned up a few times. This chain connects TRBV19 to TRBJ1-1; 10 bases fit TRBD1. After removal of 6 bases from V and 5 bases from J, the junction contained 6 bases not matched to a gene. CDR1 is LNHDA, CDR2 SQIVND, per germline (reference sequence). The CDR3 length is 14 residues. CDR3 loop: CASSPGQGWTEAFF. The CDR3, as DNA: TGTGCCAGTAGCCCGGGACAGGGGTGGACTGAAGCTTTCTTT.

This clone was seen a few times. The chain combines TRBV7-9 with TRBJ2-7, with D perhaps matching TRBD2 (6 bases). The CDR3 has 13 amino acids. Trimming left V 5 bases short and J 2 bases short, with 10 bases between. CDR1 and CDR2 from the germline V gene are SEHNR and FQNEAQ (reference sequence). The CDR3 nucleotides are TGTGCCAGCAGCGGGACTGCCACCTACGAGCAGTACTTC. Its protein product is CASSGTATYEQYF. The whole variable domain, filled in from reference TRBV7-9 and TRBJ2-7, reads DTGVSQNPRHKITKRGQNVTFRCDPISEHNRLYWYRQTLGQGPEFLTYFQNEAQLEKSRLLSDRFSAERPKGSFSTLEIQRTEQGDSAMYLCASSGTATYEQYFGPGTRLTVT.

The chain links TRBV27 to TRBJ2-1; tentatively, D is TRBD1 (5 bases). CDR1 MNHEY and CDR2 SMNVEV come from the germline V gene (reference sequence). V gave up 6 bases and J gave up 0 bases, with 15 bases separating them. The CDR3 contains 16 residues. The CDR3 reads CASSTIRGTSYNEQFF. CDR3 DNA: TGTGCCAGCAGCACCATTAGGGGTACCTCCTACAATGAGCAGTTCTTC.

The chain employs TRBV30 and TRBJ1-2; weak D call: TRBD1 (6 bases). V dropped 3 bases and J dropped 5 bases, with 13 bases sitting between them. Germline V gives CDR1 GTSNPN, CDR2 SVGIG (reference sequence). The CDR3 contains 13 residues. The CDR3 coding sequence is TGTGCCTGGAGCCCCAGGGGCAAATATGGCTACACCTTC. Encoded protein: CAWSPRGKYGYTF.

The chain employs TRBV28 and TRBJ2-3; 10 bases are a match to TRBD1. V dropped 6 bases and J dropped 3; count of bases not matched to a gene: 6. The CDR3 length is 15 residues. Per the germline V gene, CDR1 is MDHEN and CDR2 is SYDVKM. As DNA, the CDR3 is TGTGCCAGCAGCCAAGACAGGGGGCTGACAGATACGCAGTATTTT. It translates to CASSQDRGLTDTQYF.

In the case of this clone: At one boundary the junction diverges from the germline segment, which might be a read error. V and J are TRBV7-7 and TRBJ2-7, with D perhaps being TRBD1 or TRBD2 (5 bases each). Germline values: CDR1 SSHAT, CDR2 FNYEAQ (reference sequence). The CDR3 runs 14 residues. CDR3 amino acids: CASSLGEKGYEQYF. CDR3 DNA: TGTGCTAGCAGCTTAGGGGAGAAGGGCTACGAGCAGTACTTC.

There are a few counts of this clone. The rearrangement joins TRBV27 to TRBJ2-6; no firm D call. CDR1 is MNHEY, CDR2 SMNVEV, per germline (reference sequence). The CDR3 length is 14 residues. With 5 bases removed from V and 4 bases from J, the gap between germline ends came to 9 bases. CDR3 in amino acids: CASSRSSGANVLTF. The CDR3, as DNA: TGTGCCAGCAGTCGGTCCTCAGGGGCCAACGTCCTGACTTTC. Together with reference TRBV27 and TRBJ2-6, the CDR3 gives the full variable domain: EAQVTQNPRYLITVTGKKLTVTCSQNMNHEYMSWYRQDPGLGLRQIYYSMNVEVTDKGDVPEGYKVSRKEKRNFPLILESPSPNQTSLYFCASSRSSGANVLTFGAGSRLTVL.

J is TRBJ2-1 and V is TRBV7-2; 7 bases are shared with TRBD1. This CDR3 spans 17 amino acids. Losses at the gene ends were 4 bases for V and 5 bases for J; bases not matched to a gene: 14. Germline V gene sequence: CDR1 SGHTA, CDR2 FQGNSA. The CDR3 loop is CASSSLPGQSPHNEQFF. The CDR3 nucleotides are TGTGCCAGCAGCTCTCTGCCGGGACAGTCCCCCCACAATGAGCAGTTCTTC.

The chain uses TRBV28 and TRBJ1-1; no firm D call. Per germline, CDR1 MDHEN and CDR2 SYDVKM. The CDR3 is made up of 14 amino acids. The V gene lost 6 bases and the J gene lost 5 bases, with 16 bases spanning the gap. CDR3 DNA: TGTGCCAGCAGCCTGCCCAACAGAGGGACTGAAGCTTTCTTT. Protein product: CASSLPNRGTEAFF.

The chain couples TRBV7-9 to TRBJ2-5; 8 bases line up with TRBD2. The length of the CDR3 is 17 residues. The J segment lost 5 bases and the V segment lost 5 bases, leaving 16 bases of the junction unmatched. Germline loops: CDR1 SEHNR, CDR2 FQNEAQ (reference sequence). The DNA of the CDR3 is TGTGCCAGCAGCCCGGCGGGTAGCGGGACCCTAGGGGAGACCCAGTACTTC. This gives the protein CASSPAGSGTLGETQYF.

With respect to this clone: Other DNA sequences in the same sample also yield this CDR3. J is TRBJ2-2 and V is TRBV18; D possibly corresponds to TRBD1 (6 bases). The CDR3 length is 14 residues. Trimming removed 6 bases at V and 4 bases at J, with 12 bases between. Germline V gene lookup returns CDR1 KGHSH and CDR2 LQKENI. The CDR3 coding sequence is TGTGCCAGCTCGCAAGGACAGACCACCGGGGAGCTGTTTTTT. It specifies CASSQGQTTGELFF.

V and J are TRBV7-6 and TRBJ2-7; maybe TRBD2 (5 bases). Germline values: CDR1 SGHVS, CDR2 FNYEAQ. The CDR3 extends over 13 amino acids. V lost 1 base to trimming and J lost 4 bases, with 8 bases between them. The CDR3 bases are TGTGCCAGCAGCTTAGAGGCGGGTTACGAGCAGTACTTC. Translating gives CASSLEAGYEQYF.

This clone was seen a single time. DNA for the CDR3: TGTGCCAGCAGCTTGACAGGGGGAGGGGGGCAGTATTTT. This translates into CASSLTGGGGQYF. The chain joins TRBV9 to TRBJ2-3, with 9 bases that match TRBD1. After removal of 4 bases from V and 11 bases from J, the junction contained 8 bases not matched to a gene. Looked up from germline, CDR1 is SGDLS and CDR2 is YYNGEE. The CDR3 loop spans 13 amino acids.

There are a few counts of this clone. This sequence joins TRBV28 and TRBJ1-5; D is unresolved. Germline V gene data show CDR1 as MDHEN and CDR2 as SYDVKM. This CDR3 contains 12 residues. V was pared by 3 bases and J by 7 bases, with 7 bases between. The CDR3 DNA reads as TGTGCCAGCAGTTTTTGGGCCCAGCCCCAGCATTTT. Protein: CASSFWAQPQHF.

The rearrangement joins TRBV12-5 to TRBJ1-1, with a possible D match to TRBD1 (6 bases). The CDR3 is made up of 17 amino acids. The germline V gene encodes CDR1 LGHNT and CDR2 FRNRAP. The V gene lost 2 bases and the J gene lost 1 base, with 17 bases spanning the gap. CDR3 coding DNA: TGTGCTAGTGGTTTGCTCCGGACAGTGGCCGGGAACACTGAAGCTTTCTTT. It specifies CASGLLRTVAGNTEAFF.

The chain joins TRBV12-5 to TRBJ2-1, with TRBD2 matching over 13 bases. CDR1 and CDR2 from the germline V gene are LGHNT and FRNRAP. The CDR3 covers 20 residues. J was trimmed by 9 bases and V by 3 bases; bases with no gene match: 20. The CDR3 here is CASGLPNRGTSGAPWTEQFF. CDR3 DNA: TGTGCTAGTGGTTTACCAAACCGAGGGACTAGCGGGGCCCCTTGGACTGAGCAGTTCTTC.

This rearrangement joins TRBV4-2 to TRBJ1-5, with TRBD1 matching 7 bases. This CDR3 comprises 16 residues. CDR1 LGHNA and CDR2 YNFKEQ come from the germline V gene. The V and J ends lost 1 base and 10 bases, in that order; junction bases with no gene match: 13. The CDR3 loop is CASSQGGQTISPPQHF. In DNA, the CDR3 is TGTGCCAGCAGCCAAGGGGGACAGACAATCAGCCCCCCCCAGCATTTT.

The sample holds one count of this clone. Here the CDR3 reads CASSGLAASYNEQFF. The CDR3, as DNA: TGTGCCAGTAGTGGGCTAGCGGCCTCCTACAATGAGCAGTTCTTC. This chain uses TRBV19 with TRBJ2-1; 7 bases fit TRBD2. Trimming cost V 5 bases and J 0 bases; bases outside gene matches: 4. This CDR3 spans 15 amino acids. CDR1 is LNHDA and CDR2 is SQIVND in the germline V gene (reference sequence).

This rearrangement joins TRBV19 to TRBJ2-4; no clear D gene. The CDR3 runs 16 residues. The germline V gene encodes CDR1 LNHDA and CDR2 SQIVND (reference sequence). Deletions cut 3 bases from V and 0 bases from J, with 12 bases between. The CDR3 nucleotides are TGTGCCAGTAGTATCCTCGACACCTTAGCCAAAAACATTCAGTACTTC. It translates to CASSILDTLAKNIQYF. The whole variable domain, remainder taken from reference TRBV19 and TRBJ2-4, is DGGITQSPKYLFRKEGQNVTLSCEQNLNHDAMYWYRQDPGQGLRLIYYSQIVNDFQKGDIAEGYSVSREKKESFPLTVTSAQKNPTAFYLCASSILDTLAKNIQYFGAGTRLSVL.